The present entry profiles one T cell receptor beta chain with its context. The sample belongs to a study of Graves' ophthalmopathy and Graves' hyperthyroidism. Germline values: CDR1 SNHLY, CDR2 FYNNEI. This CDR3 has 13 amino acids. V was pared by 11 bases and J by 2 bases, with 15 bases between. Amplified TCR beta CDR3 regions were obtained using RNA transcripts as template. HTBI primers primed a first-round RT-PCR, and a second-round multiplex PCR followed. TCRdb used MiXCR to reprocess the multiplex PCR reads, holding one entry per CDR3 protein. The sample includes approximately 640,000 distinct CDR3 sequences, 35% to 45% of them seen just once.

The clonotype was recovered from an adult man with Graves' ophthalmopathy. V and J are TRBV2 and TRBJ1-2; the D is unclear. Input material: peripheral blood. The CDR3 nucleotides are TGTGCCCCCCCACACCCGACCAACTATGGCTACACCTTC. It is translated as CAPPHPTNYGYTF.